Below are 9 T cell receptor beta chains sequenced from a single sample in a study of blood T cell repertoires in COVID-19. Here immunoSEQ multiplex PCR was the method, and the copy in TCRdb shows in-frame clones only, minus some. This table has around 300,000 clones, 89% appearing once. The sample taken for sequencing was peripheral blood. These receptors originate from a man aged 45 to 65 with acute or convalescent COVID-19.

The chain joins TRBV5-4 to TRBJ1-1; possible D gene TRBD1, 6 bases. V shed 4 bases and J shed 7 bases, with 14 bases lying between them. CDR3 length equals 13 residues. The germline gives CDR1 SGHNT, CDR2 YYREEE (reference sequence). The CDR3 loop reads CASSRGGTNEAFF. CDR3 in DNA: TGTGCCAGCAGCCGGGGGGGGACAAATGAAGCTTTCTTT. Full variable domain (outside the CDR3, taken from reference TRBV5-4 and TRBJ1-1): ETGVTQSPTHLIKTRGQQVTLRCSSQSGHNTVSWYQQALGQGPQFIFQYYREEENGRGNFPPRFSGLQFPNYSSELNVNALELDDSALYLCASSRGGTNEAFFGQGTRLTVV.

V is TRBV5-5 and J is TRBJ2-5; 7 bases agree with TRBD2. There are 13 residues in the CDR3. Germline-derived CDR1 and CDR2 are SGHKS and YYEKEE (reference sequence). With V trimmed by 4 bases and J by 2 bases, 2 bases remained unmatched. The CDR3 bases are TGTGCCAGCAGCCCGGGACTACAAGAGACCCAGTACTTC. Its protein product is CASSPGLQETQYF.

The chain employs TRBV3-1 (or the pseudogene TRBV3-2) and TRBJ2-2; maybe TRBD1 (5 bases). The CDR3 has 14 residues. Germline V gives CDR1 LGHDT, CDR2 YNNKEL (reference sequence). V was cut by 4 bases and J by 1 base, with 7 bases left in between. The CDR3 loop reads CASSRTGNTGELFF. The CDR3 region has the DNA TGTGCCAGCAGCCGAACAGGGAACACCGGGGAGCTGTTTTTT.

The chain links TRBV7-2 to TRBJ1-2; perhaps TRBD1 as D (5 bases). V was pared by 6 bases and J by 4 bases, with 9 bases between. CDR1 is SGHTA, CDR2 FQGNSA, per germline. This CDR3 region has 12 residues. The CDR3 sequence is CASSPGGYGYTF. DNA of the CDR3: TGTGCCAGCAGTCCCGGGGGCTATGGCTACACCTTC.

The V gene is TRBV24-1, the J gene TRBJ2-1; 8 nucleotides match TRBD1. Germline trimming cut 7 bases from V and 8 bases from J; bases unmatched to any gene: 6. The CDR3 is 13 amino acids. Per the germline V gene, CDR1 is KGHDR and CDR2 is SFDVKD. The CDR3 spells CATSRAGGDEQFF. The CDR3 coding sequence is TGTGCCACCAGCCGAGCAGGGGGCGATGAGCAGTTCTTC.

The chain links TRBV19 to TRBJ1-5; possible D gene TRBD1, 6 bases. V was cut by 3 bases and J by 3 bases, with 9 bases left in between. Looked up from germline, CDR1 is LNHDA and CDR2 is SQIVND (reference sequence). The CDR3 loop spans 14 amino acids. The CDR3 coding sequence is TGTGCCAGTAGTATGACAGGATACAATCAGCCCCAGCATTTT. Translating it yields CASSMTGYNQPQHF.

The rearrangement links TRBV21-1 to TRBJ2-7; the table calls TRBD1, which could not be checked here. TRBV21-1 is classified as a pseudogene. The CDR3 runs to 15 residues. This CDR3 is CASSSRDRGHHEQYF. For the CDR3, the DNA is TGTGCCAGCAGCAGCCGGGACAGGGGGCACCACGAGCAGTACTTC.

This clone was observed a single time. The germline gene is not matched at one end of the junction; a read error may be the cause. The gene calls are TRBV5-4 and TRBJ2-3; the match to TRBD2 covers 15 bases. Germline V gene sequence: CDR1 SGHNT, CDR2 YYREEE (reference sequence). The CDR3 runs 16 residues. CDR3 bases: TGTGCCAGCAGCTGGGGACTAGCGGGGGGCTCAAGGGTAGTGGATTTT. Translating gives CASSWGLAGGSRVVDF. The entire variable domain, with the rest obtained from reference TRBV5-4 and TRBJ2-3, is as follows: ETGVTQSPTHLIKTRGQQVTLRCSSQSGHNTVSWYQQALGQGPQFIFQYYREEENGRGNFPPRFSGLQFPNYSSELNVNALELDDSALYLCASSWGLAGGSRVVDFGPGTRLTVL.

This clone appeared a few times. V is TRBV6-5 and J is TRBJ1-1; D not resolved. V gave up 2 bases and J gave up 8 bases, with 9 bases separating them. Germline V gene lookup returns CDR1 MNHEY and CDR2 SVGAGI. The CDR3 totals 12 residues. The CDR3 loop is CASSYLAGEAFF. In DNA, the CDR3 is TGTGCCAGCAGTTACCTGGCGGGAGAAGCTTTCTTT.